This T cell receptor (beta chain) is drawn from a study of T cell repertoires in cytomegalovirus infection. Using its own MiXCR run on the reads, TCRdb lists one record per CDR3 protein. Among approximately 310,000 distinct CDR3 sequences listed, around 25% were seen once. This CDR3 has 17 amino acids. V trimming: 5 bases; J trimming: 6 bases; junction bases outside the gene matches: 14. Germline loops: CDR1 SGHTA, CDR2 FQGNSA. This clonotype was observed a few times. What it recognizes is unknown. This specimen consisted of cultured PBMCs, obtained from culture after CMV antigen stimulation. The receptor was derived from a human donor in good health (CMV status not recorded). Some clones in this sample may be carry-over from other donors' samples. This sequence joins TRBV7-2 and TRBJ2-2; 8 nucleotides match TRBD2. The CDR3 sequence is CASSLQIVAGLAGELFF. CDR3 DNA sequence: TGTGCCAGCAGCCTCCAAATTGTAGCGGGATTGGCCGGGGAGCTGTTTTTT.